This T cell receptor (beta chain) was observed in a study of naive and memory T cell subsets. General study findings and limits: Potentially, T cell activation and differentiation skew this RNA-based measurement.

To note about this clonotype: Its target is not known.

The V and J ends lost 4 bases and 3 bases respectively, with 13 bases between them. Germline CDR1 SGHDT, CDR2 YYEEEE. The CDR3 sequence is 14 residues long. A UMI-containing oligonucleotide was joined by 3' ligation to the TCR cDNA template. Unsorted total RNA, roughly 1 to 1000 ng, was DNase treated before reverse transcription. The SP2 primer and nested alpha and beta constant region primers amplified ligated cDNA in four rounds. Alpha and beta constant region primers primed reverse transcription for blood and skin samples. TCRdb reprocessed the 5' RACE reads with MiXCR, giving one entry per CDR3 protein. The data show roughly 60,000 distinct CDR3 sequences, 6.5% to 9% seen once.

This TCR came from a female donor in good health. This chain connects TRBV5-6 to TRBJ1-1, with D possibly matching TRBD1 (5 bases). This CDR3 reads CASSPIEGYTEAFF. CDR3 in DNA: TGTGCCAGCAGCCCGATTGAGGGGTACACTGAAGCTTTCTTT.